These 27 T cell receptor beta chains were sequenced from one sample in a study of human T cells and chemical hapten exposure. TCRdb re-called the 5' RACE reads with MiXCR, one entry per CDR3 protein. This table holds 95,000 to 120,000 distinct CDR3 sequences, approximately 20% found once. Total RNA was isolated from whole blood that had not been fractionated. Every receptor here comes from a human donor in good health.

The table lists this clonotype with a few counts. The V call is TRBV12-3 or TRBV12-4, the J call TRBJ2-7; 7 bases match TRBD1. CDR3 length: 14 residues. Trimming took 5 bases from V and 3 from J; bases not matched to a gene: 7. The CDR3 region is CASSIRDRSYEQYF. In DNA form, the CDR3 reads TGTGCCAGCAGTATCCGGGACAGAAGCTACGAGCAGTACTTC.

CDR3 loop: CSASGNTGRRADTQYF. CDR3 coding DNA: TGCAGTGCTAGTGGGAACACAGGGAGGAGGGCAGATACGCAGTATTTT. This chain connects TRBV20-1 to TRBJ2-3, with D perhaps matching TRBD1 or TRBD2 (6 bases each). Germline V gives CDR1 DFQATT, CDR2 SNEGSKA (reference sequence). This CDR3 is built from 16 residues. V lost 3 bases to trimming and J lost 4 bases, with 20 bases between them.

This clonotype was seen a few times. The chain recombines TRBV28 with TRBJ2-7, with 7 bases fitting TRBD1. V was pared by 6 bases and J by 6 bases, with 8 bases of the junction left unmatched. Germline lookup yields CDR1 MDHEN and CDR2 SYDVKM. CDR3 length: 13 amino acids. CDR3 nucleotide sequence: TGTGCCAGCAGCCCGACAGGGATCGTCGAGCAGTACTTC. Translation: CASSPTGIVEQYF.

V and J are TRBV29-1 and TRBJ2-1; a weak D match, TRBD2 (5 bases). The CDR3 extends over 12 amino acids. Trimming cost V 5 bases and J 7 bases, with 12 bases left between them. CDR1 and CDR2 from the germline V gene are SQVTM and ANQGSEA. CDR3 protein: CSVPDPGNEQFF. The CDR3 DNA reads TGCAGCGTTCCCGACCCGGGGAATGAGCAGTTCTTC.

V usage is TRBV20-1 and J usage is TRBJ2-1; D perhaps matches TRBD1 (5 bases). CDR3 length: 16 residues. Trimming removed 0 bases at V and 0 bases at J, with 12 bases between. CDR1 DFQATT and CDR2 SNEGSKA come from the germline V gene (reference sequence). The CDR3 region is CSARESTASSYNEQFF. In DNA form, the CDR3 reads TGCAGTGCTAGAGAATCGACAGCCAGCTCCTACAATGAGCAGTTCTTC.

The CDR3 bases are TGTGCCAGCTTCCCAGCAGGCGGGAGAACCTACAATGAGCAGTTCTTC. It is translated as CASFPAGGRTYNEQFF. V and J are TRBV28 and TRBJ2-1; 7 positions agree with TRBD2. Germline V gene sequence: CDR1 MDHEN, CDR2 SYDVKM. V trimming: 8 bases; J trimming: 2 bases; junction bases outside the gene matches: 12. This CDR3 region has 16 residues.

This clonotype appeared many times. V is TRBV5-6 and J is TRBJ1-5; D gene uncertain. The germline V gene has CDR1 SGHDT and CDR2 YYEEEE. The CDR3 is 12 residues long. Trimming removed 1 base at V and 3 bases at J, with 2 bases between. CDR3 coding DNA: TGTGCCAGCAGCTTGTCCAATCAGCCCCAGCATTTT. Its protein is CASSLSNQPQHF.

This clonotype was observed a few times. The CDR3 nucleotides read TGTGCCAGCCGCCCAGGGAAGGCAATAAAAGAAAAACTGTTTTTT. Amino acids: CASRPGKAIKEKLFF. This chain uses TRBV28 with TRBJ1-4; possible D gene TRBD1, 5 bases. V was clipped by 8 bases and J by 8 bases, with 21 bases between them. Looked up from germline, CDR1 is MDHEN and CDR2 is SYDVKM. The CDR3 consists of 15 residues.

The rearrangement joins TRBV7-2 to TRBJ2-7, with TRBD1 as a possible D gene (7 bases). The length of the CDR3 is 14 residues. Per germline, CDR1 SGHTA and CDR2 FQGNSA. V lost 8 bases and J lost 3, with 17 bases in between. CDR3 in amino acids: CASERGGGNYEQYF. The CDR3, as DNA: TGTGCCAGCGAAAGAGGGGGCGGGAACTACGAGCAGTACTTC.

This clonotype came up a few times. The rearrangement links TRBV23-1 to TRBJ1-6, with D hard to call. TRBV23-1 is known as an ORF, though its function is uncertain. Trimming removed 4 bases from V and 8 bases from J, with 12 bases in between. The CDR3 length is 14 residues. The CDR3 nucleotides read TGCGCCAGCAGTCGAAGGAGAGAGGATTCACCCCTCCACTTT. Its translation: CASSRRREDSPLHF.

This clonotype was seen more than once but under ten times. The chain couples TRBV6-5 to TRBJ2-2, with D perhaps assigned TRBD1 or TRBD2 (5 bases each). This CDR3 contains 14 residues. Germline V gives CDR1 MNHEY, CDR2 SVGAGI. V was trimmed by 6 bases and J by 0 bases, leaving 8 bases between them. CDR3 sequence (DNA): TGTGCCAGCAGGGGACCCGCGAACACCGGGGAGCTGTTTTTT. Residues: CASRGPANTGELFF.

The J gene is TRBJ1-4, the V gene TRBV7-2, with 9 bases lining up with TRBD1. Germline CDR1 SGHTA, CDR2 FQGNSA. This CDR3 has 15 amino acids. V was clipped by 5 bases and J by 5 bases; unmatched bases: 6. DNA of the CDR3: TGTGCCAGCAGCAGAAACAGGGGGCAAAATGAAAAACTGTTTTTT. This gives the protein CASSRNRGQNEKLFF.

This clonotype was observed many times. The genes are TRBV29-1 and TRBJ1-2, with D unclear. Per the germline V gene, CDR1 is SQVTM and CDR2 is ANQGSEA. The CDR3 is 11 residues long. CDR3 coding DNA: TGCAGTACCGGGCAGGACTATGGCTACACCTTC. It encodes CSTGQDYGYTF. Based on the CDR3 plus reference TRBV29-1 and TRBJ1-2, the full variable domain is SAVISQKPSRDICQRGTSLTIQCQVDSQVTMMFWYRQQPGQSLTLIATANQGSEATYESGFVIDKFPISRPNLTFSTLTVSNMSPEDSSIYLCSTGQDYGYTFGSGTRLTVV.

In DNA form, the CDR3 reads TGTGCCAGCAGTTTGCCCGGGGTTAATCGTAATGAGCAGTTCTTC. This codes for CASSLPGVNRNEQFF. This rearrangement joins TRBV28 to TRBJ2-1, with D perhaps matching TRBD2 (5 bases). Germline loops: CDR1 MDHEN, CDR2 SYDVKM. CDR3 length equals 15 residues. Trimming removed 3 bases at V and 7 bases at J, with 16 bases between. The full variable domain, its missing parts supplied by reference TRBV28 and TRBJ2-1, is DVKVTQSSRYLVKRTGEKVFLECVQDMDHENMFWYRQDPGLGLRLIYFSYDVKMKEKGDIPEGYSVSREKKERFSLILESASTNQTSMYLCASSLPGVNRNEQFFGPGTRLTVL.

This chain joins TRBV30 and TRBJ1-1; tentative D call: TRBD1 (6 bases). The CDR3 spans 15 residues. Trimming removed 4 bases at V and 1 base at J, with 16 bases between. Germline V gene data show CDR1 as GTSNPN and CDR2 as SVGIG (reference sequence). Written as DNA, the CDR3 is TGTGCCTGGAACGAGTACGGGGGCGGGAACACTGAAGCTTTCTTT. Protein product: CAWNEYGGGNTEAFF.

The chain links TRBV16 to TRBJ1-1; unclear D gene. In germline, CDR1 is KGHSY, CDR2 FQNENV. This CDR3 spans 11 amino acids. The germline V and J ends were trimmed by 4 bases and 11 bases, with 11 bases remaining between them. CDR3 in DNA: TGTGCCAGCAGCCTCGCCGAGTGGGCTTTCTTT. Translated: CASSLAEWAFF.

V and J are TRBV11-2 and TRBJ2-5; 7 bases line up with TRBD1. V trimming: 3 bases; J trimming: 5 bases; junction bases outside the gene matches: 9. The germline V gene has CDR1 SGHAT and CDR2 FQNNGV. The CDR3 is 15 amino acids. The chain's CDR3 is CASSFETGHVETQYF. The CDR3 region has the DNA TGTGCCAGCAGCTTCGAGACAGGGCACGTGGAGACCCAGTACTTC.

In this sample, this clonotype turned up a few times. DNA for the CDR3: TGCGCCAGCAGCTCGACTAGCGGGGGGGGCAATGAGCAGTTCTTC. Its protein product is CASSSTSGGGNEQFF. The chain uses TRBV4-1 and TRBJ2-1, with 14 bases lining up with TRBD2. Germline trimming cut 5 bases from V and 6 bases from J; bases unmatched to any gene: 3. Germline V gene data show CDR1 as MGHRA and CDR2 as YSYEKL. The CDR3 runs to 15 residues.

This clonotype has only a few counts. CDR3 coding DNA: TGTGCCAGCACCCCTTATCGTGACTCCTACGAGCAGTACTTC. Protein product: CASTPYRDSYEQYF. The V gene is TRBV28, the J gene TRBJ2-7; D is unclear. From germline, CDR1 is MDHEN and CDR2 SYDVKM. This CDR3 contains 14 residues. V was shortened by 7 bases and J by 0 bases, with 13 bases between the two germline ends.

CDR3 loop: CASSYDREYTQYF. The CDR3 DNA is TGTGCCAGCAGTTACGACAGGGAGTATACGCAGTATTTT. The chain links TRBV6-5 to TRBJ2-3, with 7 bases fitting TRBD1. J was trimmed by 7 bases and V by 2 bases; bases with no gene match: 3. The CDR3 has 13 amino acids. CDR1 and CDR2 (germline): MNHEY, SVGAGI.

The chain is built from TRBV28 and TRBJ1-2, with D hard to call. The CDR3 spans 15 residues. Germline V CDR1 and CDR2: MDHEN, SYDVKM. V lost 5 bases and J 5 bases, leaving 18 bases between the germline ends. The CDR3 coding sequence is TGTGCCAGCAGTGTAGCCTCGACCCAACTATATGGCTACACCTTC. Its translation: CASSVASTQLYGYTF.

This clonotype was seen more than once but under ten times. V gene TRBV29-1 combines with J gene TRBJ2-3, with D maybe TRBD1 (5 bases). CDR1 is SQVTM and CDR2 is ANQGSEA in the germline V gene. The V and J ends lost 6 bases and 4 bases respectively, with 14 bases between them. The CDR3 covers 13 residues. DNA of the CDR3: TGCAGCGTGGTCCGGACATCTGCAGATACGCAGTATTTT. This gives the protein CSVVRTSADTQYF.

The sample holds a few counts of this clonotype. This chain joins TRBV20-1 and TRBJ2-3; 8 nucleotides line up with TRBD2. Germline CDR1 and CDR2: DFQATT and SNEGSKA (reference sequence). There are 13 residues in the CDR3. Unmatched junction bases numbered 3, after V lost 4 bases and J lost 3 bases. CDR3 in amino acids: CSAISGTTDTQYF. CDR3 nucleotides: TGCAGTGCTATTAGCGGGACGACAGATACGCAGTATTTT.

This chain joins TRBV29-1 and TRBJ2-7, with 7 bases that match TRBD1. CDR3 length equals 15 residues. Per the germline V gene, CDR1 is SQVTM and CDR2 is ANQGSEA. Trimming at V came to 4 bases and at J to 2 bases, leaving 11 bases not matched to a gene. The CDR3 sequence is CSVAGSGTATYEQYF. CDR3 DNA: TGCAGCGTTGCGGGTTCCGGGACAGCGACCTACGAGCAGTACTTC.

The V call is TRBV29-1, the J call TRBJ2-7; TRBD1 matches at 8 bases. CDR1 and CDR2 from the germline V gene are SQVTM and ANQGSEA. The junction had 8 bases not matched to a gene; V was cut back by 5 bases and J by 5 bases. This CDR3 has 13 residues. Here the CDR3 reads CSVYDRGAHEQYF. CDR3 in DNA: TGCAGCGTTTACGACAGGGGAGCCCACGAGCAGTACTTC.

This clonotype has more than one count but fewer than ten. V is TRBV5-1 and J is TRBJ2-7, with TRBD2 matching over 9 bases. This CDR3 is built from 17 residues. Looked up from germline, CDR1 is SGHRS and CDR2 is YFSETQ. V dropped 0 bases and J dropped 4; count of bases not matched to a gene: 11. Here the CDR3 reads CASSLAREGPSFYEQYF. The CDR3 DNA reads TGCGCCAGCAGCTTGGCGCGGGAGGGCCCTTCTTTTTACGAGCAGTACTTC.

A few counts support this clonotype. The rearrangement links TRBV6-1 to TRBJ2-7; 7 nucleotides line up with TRBD1. Germline CDR1 reads MNHNS; CDR2 reads SASEGT. Unmatched junction bases numbered 10, after V lost 3 bases and J lost 5 bases. CDR3 length: 15 amino acids. The CDR3 here is CASSDEGAIGNEQYF. For the CDR3, the DNA is TGTGCCAGCAGTGACGAGGGGGCGATTGGAAACGAGCAGTACTTC.